In this sample, the clone carrying this T cell receptor beta chain turned up many times. Its antigen is currently unknown. cDNA molecules, individually, were tagged with unique molecular identifiers. TCRdb redid the calling of the 5' RACE reads with MiXCR, one entry per CDR3 protein. The profile covers tens of thousands of distinct CDR3 sequences, with around 8.3% appearing a single time and approximately 10% taken by the ten largest. This specimen belongs to a study of early T cells in non-severe SARS-CoV-2 infection. Study summary: Chains were unpaired, as sequencing was done on bulk RNA from unsorted whole blood.

Findings of the study overall: VDJdb-based matching was biased toward anti-spike CD8 responses and missed private and CD4 specificities.

The specimen comprised whole blood, sampled at baseline. This sequence was found in an adult who was a healthcare worker with PCR-confirmed SARS-CoV-2 infection or an uninfected control (not recorded which).

The CDR3 protein is CASSLVITGELFF. DNA for the CDR3: TGTGCCAGCAGCTTAGTGATCACCGGGGAGCTGTTTTTT. The chain is built from TRBV7-2 and TRBJ2-2, with unresolved D. V lost 1 base and J lost 4, with 4 bases in between. The CDR3 runs 13 residues. Per germline, CDR1 SGHTA and CDR2 FQGNSA.